Listed here is a single T cell receptor (beta chain). Antigen unknown. The primer mix had 60 Vbeta and 13 Jbeta primers. Profiled with immunoSEQ multiplex PCR; TCRdb holds only in-frame clones, not every one. The sample carries about 140,000 clones, over 60% recorded once. Per the germline V gene, CDR1 is SNHLY and CDR2 is FYNNEI. The CDR3 has 14 residues. Losses at the gene ends were 8 bases for V and 4 bases for J; bases not matched to a gene: 8. This record comes from a study of cytomegalovirus exposure and HLA in healthy donors. Whole-study results and caveats: Sequencing probably produced one cluster of sequence variants that were highly shared. A reported reduction in N-insertions relative to the roughly 710-donor mean was seen in an Asian-associated ancestry cluster in a later analysis.

The rearrangement uses TRBV2 and TRBJ2-7; 10 bases are shared with TRBD1. The TCR originated in an older woman in good health and CMV-seronegative. The sequenced material came from PBMCs. In DNA form, the CDR3 reads TGTGCCAGCGTTCGTGGGACAGGGGCTTACGAGCAGTACTTC. It yields the protein CASVRGTGAYEQYF. The complete variable domain, with remaining parts taken from reference TRBV2 and TRBJ2-7, reads EPEVTQTPSHQVTQMGQEVILRCVPISNHLYFYWYRQILGQKVEFLVSFYNNEISEKSEIFDDQFSVERPDGSNFTLKIRSTKLEDSAMYFCASVRGTGAYEQYFGPGTRLTVT.